This T cell receptor beta chain was profiled in a study of cytomegalovirus exposure and HLA in healthy donors. About the study: Tens of millions of unique TCRs, all from HLA-typed donors, were included in an early release of the data. Of all 400 or so donors who were genotyped, roughly 81% belonged to the Caucasian-associated ancestry cluster.

13 Jbeta primers and 60 Vbeta primers were used for the PCR. Method: immunoSEQ multiplex PCR; TCRdb's copy keeps in-frame clones and lacks some. The data show about 150,000 clones, around 79% seen once. Germline values: CDR1 MNHNS, CDR2 SASEGT. The CDR3 spans 15 residues. V was clipped by 7 bases and J by 4 bases, with 17 bases between them. This clone was seen a few times. J is TRBJ1-5 and V is TRBV6-1; possibly TRBD1 for D (5 bases). This receptor was taken from a woman in her 40s in good health and CMV-seropositive. Sequenced sample: PBMCs. The CDR3 sequence is CASIQGWGGNQPQHF. CDR3 DNA sequence: TGTGCCAGCATCCAGGGATGGGGTGGGAATCAGCCCCAGCATTTT.